The rows below give T cell receptor beta chains drawn from one sample of a study of shared clonotypes between healthy human individuals. Sequencing used immunoSEQ multiplex PCR; TCRdb keeps in-frame clones, though not all of them. The repertoire has some 1,100,000 clones, 70% to 80% of them found once; the top ten carry approximately 0.56%. Sequencing was done on a sample of memory CD4+ T cells from PBMCs. The receptors were sampled from a man between 18 and 35 years old in good health. Some clones in this sample may be carry-over from other donors' samples. The CDR3 runs from the conserved cysteine through the conserved F or W. Fields, in order: J gene, clone size, V gene, D gene, CDR3 DNA, CDR3 protein. The D gene is left open where the match is weak. Rows give clone size only sometimes, using once, few, many, or a class for an expanded clone.

>TRBJ2-5|once|TRBV7-2|NA
TGTGCCAGCAGCCCGAACAGGGTTTCAGAGACCCAGTACTTC
CASSPNRVSETQYF
>TRBJ2-7|NA|TRBV7-2|NA
TGTGCCAGCAGCTTAGTTCACGGGAAGTACGAGCAGTACTTC
CASSLVHGKYEQYF
>TRBJ1-5|NA|TRBV10-3|TRBD1
TGTGCCATCAGTGAGGGGGGGACAGTAGGTCAGCCCCAGCATTTT
CAISEGGTVGQPQHF
>TRBJ2-2|NA|TRBV28|NA
TGTGCCAGCAGTTTTTTTCGCGGGGAGCTGTTTTTT
CASSFFRGELFF
>TRBJ1-1|NA|TRBV19|NA
TGTGCCAGCACGGGGTACACTGAAGCTTTCTTT
CASTGYTEAFF
>TRBJ1-4|once|TRBV10-2|NA
TGCGCCAGCAGTGCAGGCCCAGCTAATGAAAAACTGTTTTTT
CASSAGPANEKLFF
>TRBJ1-1|NA|TRBV18|NA
TGTGCCAGCTCACGGTCCCGAGGGGTGCGTACTGAAGCTTTCTTT
CASSRSRGVRTEAFF
>TRBJ2-7|NA|TRBV7-2|TRBD1
TGTGCCAGCAGCGCGCTCGGACAGGGGCGCTACGAGCAGTACTTC
CASSALGQGRYEQYF
>TRBJ2-3|NA|TRBV29-1|TRBD2
TGCAGCGCAATAGCGGGAGTAGATACGCAGTATTTT
CSAIAGVDTQYF
>TRBJ1-4|few|TRBV6-5|TRBD1
TGTGCCAGCAGTAGGAAGGGGGCTGGCGGAGAAAAACTGTTTTTT
CASSRKGAGGEKLFF
>TRBJ2-1|NA|TRBV2|TRBD1
TGTGCCAGCAGAGAACCGGGACAGGGGTCTAACAATGAGCAGTTCTTC
CASREPGQGSNNEQFF
>TRBJ2-4|once|TRBV5-4|NA
TGTGCCAGCAGCTTGGGGGTGGCTGGAAACATTCAGTACTTC
CASSLGVAGNIQYF
>TRBJ2-1|NA|TRBV28|NA
TGTGCCAGCAGTCGGGTCTACAATGAGCAGTTCTTC
CASSRVYNEQFF
>TRBJ2-7|NA|TRBV2|NA
TGTGCCAGCAGTGAACCACCCCGGGCAGTATTCGCGGCCTACGAGCAGTACTTC
CASSEPPRAVFAAYEQYF
>TRBJ1-3|NA|TRBV28|TRBD1
TGTGCCAGCAGTTTGGACAGGGATGGGACAACTGGAAACACCATATATTTT
CASSLDRDGTTGNTIYF
>TRBJ2-7|NA|TRBV5-1|NA
TGCGCCAGCAGCGCCCCAGAAGGGTCCTACGAGCAGTACTTC
CASSAPEGSYEQYF
>TRBJ2-7|NA|TRBV18|NA
TGTGCCAGCTCACCCTTGACGGGGGAGCAGTACTTC
CASSPLTGEQYF
>TRBJ1-2|NA|TRBV5-1|NA
TGCGCCAGCAGCTATTCCTCGAATGGCTACACCTTC
CASSYSSNGYTF
>TRBJ1-1|many|TRBV25-1|NA
TGTGCCAGCAGAGGGACCTACGGGGGCTTGACTGAAGCTTTCTTT
CASRGTYGGLTEAFF
>TRBJ2-5|NA|TRBV5-4|NA
TGTGCCAGCAGCCAGGGACCCCAAGAGACCCAGTACTTC
CASSQGPQETQYF
>TRBJ2-7|NA|TRBV6-4|TRBD1
TGTGCCAGCAGCCTCGCCGGGACAGGTACCTACGAGCAGTACTTC
CASSLAGTGTYEQYF
>TRBJ1-2|NA|TRBV28|NA
TGTGCCAGCAGTTTTCGGAACAACCTACTAGTCTATGGCTACACCTTC
CASSFRNNLLVYGYTF
>TRBJ2-5|once|TRBV4-1|NA
TGCGCCAGCAGCCAACTCCCCCCCGTCTGGAAAGAGACCCAGTACTTC
CASSQLPPVWKETQYF
>TRBJ1-5|once|TRBV4-3|NA
TGCGCCAGCAGCCAAGATGTATTTCAGCCCCAGCATTTT
CASSQDVFQPQHF
>TRBJ2-3|NA|TRBV18|NA
TGTGCCAGCTCACCGGTAACAGGGCTGACAGATACGCAGTATTTT
CASSPVTGLTDTQYF
>TRBJ2-7|NA|TRBV28|TRBD2
TGTGCCAGCAGGATGGCGGGAGCGATCGAGGACGAGCAGTACTTC
CASRMAGAIEDEQYF
>TRBJ2-3|NA|TRBV5-1|TRBD2
TGCGCCAGCAGCTTGGGGCTAGCGGGCCGCACAGATACGCAGTATTTT
CASSLGLAGRTDTQYF
>TRBJ2-3|NA|TRBV5-1|NA
TGCGCCAGCAGCTCCTCGGGAGACCCAGATACGCAGTATTTT
CASSSSGDPDTQYF
>TRBJ2-7|once|TRBV5-1|NA
TGCGCCAGCCGCCCCGGGGCAGAATCCTACGAGCAGTACTTC
CASRPGAESYEQYF
>TRBJ2-7|NA|TRBV30|TRBD1
TGTGCCTGGAGTGGGGGACAGGCCTACGAGCAGTACTTC
CAWSGGQAYEQYF
>TRBJ1-5|NA|TRBV4-3|NA
TGCGCCAGCAGCCAAGTGTGGGGGCCTGGGCAGCCCCAGCATTTT
CASSQVWGPGQPQHF
>TRBJ1-2|NA|TRBV18|NA
TGTGCCAGCTCACCCGACGGGGGGGCCTATGGCTACACCTTC
CASSPDGGAYGYTF
>TRBJ2-7|NA|TRBV27|TRBD1
TGTGCCAGCAGCTATACCGGGACAGCACCTTACGAGCAGTACTTC
CASSYTGTAPYEQYF
>TRBJ1-5|NA|TRBV25-1|NA
TGTGCCAGCGCTGGCCCGGACAGTCCAAATCAGCCCCAGCATTTT
CASAGPDSPNQPQHF
>TRBJ2-2|few|TRBV7-3|NA
TGTGCCAGCAGCTCGACAGCGAACACCGGGGAGCTGTTTTTT
CASSSTANTGELFF
>TRBJ2-7|few|TRBV6-6|TRBD1
TGTGCCAGCAGTCCCCGACAGGGGGGATCCTACGAGCAGTACTTC
CASSPRQGGSYEQYF
>TRBJ1-4|once|TRBV27|NA
TGTGCCAGCAGTTTATCCGGACGGGATGAAAAACTGTTTTTT
CASSLSGRDEKLFF
>TRBJ1-1|NA|TRBV6-5|NA
TGTGCCAGCAGTTCCAGGACGCATGAAGCTTTCTTT
CASSSRTHEAFF
>TRBJ2-1|NA|TRBV18|NA
TGTGCCAGCTCACCCGGGACGAGAGCGGGCAATGAGCAGTTCTTC
CASSPGTRAGNEQFF
>TRBJ1-5|NA|TRBV15|TRBD1
TGTGCCACAGCGGGGACAGGGGGAGGGAGCAATCAGCCCCAGCATTTT
CATAGTGGGSNQPQHF
>TRBJ2-5|NA|TRBV5-1|NA
TGCGCCAGCAGCTTCCCTCAAGAGACCCAGTACTTC
CASSFPQETQYF
>TRBJ1-5|NA|TRBV30|NA
TGTGCCTGGAGTGTACGTCAGCCCCAGCATTTT
CAWSVRQPQHF
>TRBJ1-1|once|TRBV28|NA
TGTGCCAGCAGGACCCGGGGCCCCCGGCGGACTGAAGCTTTCTTT
CASRTRGPRRTEAFF
>TRBJ2-6|NA|TRBV11-1|NA
TGTGCCAGCAGCCTCTACTCTGGGGCCAACGTCCTGACTTTC
CASSLYSGANVLTF
>TRBJ1-4|NA|TRBV5-1|NA
TGCGCCAGCAGCTTGGAAAGTTTGAATGAAAAACTGTTTTTT
CASSLESLNEKLFF